This TCR beta chain was captured in a study of shared clonotypes between healthy human individuals. CDR3 length: 12 amino acids. Trimming stripped 5 bases from V and 9 bases from J, with 12 bases between. For this clone: What it recognizes is unknown.

CD4+ cells yielded CD45RA+ naive and CD45RA-negative memory subsets. Regarding the study as a whole: Among non-shared clonotypes, generation probabilities were lower than among those shared by all four donors.

The assay was immunoSEQ multiplex PCR, and TCRdb's table has in-frame clones only and misses some. The table shows about 2.4 million clones, with 90% to 95% occurring only once. V is TRBV5-3 and J is TRBJ1-5; D gene ambiguous. TRBV5-3 is classed as an ORF, of uncertain function. This clonotype originated in a man younger than 35 in good health. What was sequenced was naive CD4+ T cells sorted from blood. Subset indicated: CD45RA+ positively selected. The CDR3 reads CARRWGFPPQHF. As DNA, the CDR3 is TGTGCCAGAAGGTGGGGTTTTCCGCCCCAGCATTTT.